The 3 T cell receptor beta chains listed next were all sequenced from one sample in a study of radiotherapy plus CTLA-4 blockade in lung cancer. Sequencing used immunoSEQ multiplex PCR; TCRdb keeps in-frame clones, though not all of them. This table has roughly 90,000 clones, roughly 70% appearing once. Source: peripheral blood, taken from a patient treated with radiotherapy plus ipilimumab. The receptors shown here come from a human donor with non-small cell lung cancer that progressed on radiotherapy plus ipilimumab.

This clone is a singleton in its sample. The CDR3, as DNA: TGCGCCAGCAGCTTGAAGGCAGATACGCAGTATTTT. Translation gives CASSLKADTQYF. The V call is TRBV5-1, the J call TRBJ2-3; no firm D call. This CDR3 is built from 12 residues. V lost 1 base, J lost 4 bases, and 4 bases lay in between. CDR1 and CDR2 from the germline V gene are SGHRS and YFSETQ.

This chain connects TRBV28 to TRBJ2-3; the match to TRBD2 covers 7 bases. The V gene end was trimmed by 2 bases and the J gene end by 0 bases; junction bases not matched to a gene: 8. The CDR3 totals 17 residues. Germline loops: CDR1 MDHEN, CDR2 SYDVKM. The CDR3 nucleotides are TGTGCCAGCAGTTTAGGGGCTAGCGGAGCTAGCACAGATACGCAGTATTTT. Protein product: CASSLGASGASTDTQYF.

The chain employs TRBV12-5 and TRBJ1-5; no firm D call. V was shortened by 4 bases and J by 1 base, with 17 bases between the two germline ends. Germline values: CDR1 LGHNT, CDR2 FRNRAP. This CDR3 is 17 amino acids long. The DNA for the CDR3 is TGTGCTAGTGGTTGCCCGGGCGAGCTTCTGAGCAATCAGCCCCAGCATTTT. Translating gives CASGCPGELLSNQPQHF.